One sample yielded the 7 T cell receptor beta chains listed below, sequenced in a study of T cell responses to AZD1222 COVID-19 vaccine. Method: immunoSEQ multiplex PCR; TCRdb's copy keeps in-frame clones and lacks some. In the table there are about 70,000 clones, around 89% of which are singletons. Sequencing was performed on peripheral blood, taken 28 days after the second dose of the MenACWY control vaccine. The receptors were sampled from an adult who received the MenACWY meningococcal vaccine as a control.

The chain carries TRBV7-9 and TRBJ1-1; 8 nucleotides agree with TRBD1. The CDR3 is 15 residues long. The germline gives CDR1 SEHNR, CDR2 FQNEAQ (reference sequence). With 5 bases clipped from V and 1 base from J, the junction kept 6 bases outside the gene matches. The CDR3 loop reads CASSTTGTGNTEAFF. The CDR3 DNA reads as TGTGCCAGCAGCACAACCGGGACAGGGAACACTGAAGCTTTCTTT.

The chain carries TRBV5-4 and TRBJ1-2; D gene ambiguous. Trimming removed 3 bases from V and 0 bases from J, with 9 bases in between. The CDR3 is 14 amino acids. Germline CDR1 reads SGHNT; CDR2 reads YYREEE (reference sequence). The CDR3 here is CASSSTLTNYGYTF. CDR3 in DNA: TGTGCCAGCAGCTCGACATTGACTAACTATGGCTACACCTTC.

CDR3 protein: CASSEQVYGYTF. The CDR3 region has the DNA TGTGCCAGCAGTGAACAGGTCTATGGCTACACCTTC. This sequence joins TRBV2 and TRBJ1-2; D is ambiguous. The CDR3 contains 12 residues. Between the trimmed V and J ends, which lost 2 bases and 4 bases, there was a span of 5 bases. CDR1 and CDR2 (germline): SNHLY, FYNNEI.

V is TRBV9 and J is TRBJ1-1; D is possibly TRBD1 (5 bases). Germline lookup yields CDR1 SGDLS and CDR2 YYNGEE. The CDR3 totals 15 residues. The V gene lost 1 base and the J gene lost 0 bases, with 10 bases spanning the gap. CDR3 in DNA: TGTGCCAGCAGCGTAAAAGGGGAACTGAACACTGAAGCTTTCTTT. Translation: CASSVKGELNTEAFF.

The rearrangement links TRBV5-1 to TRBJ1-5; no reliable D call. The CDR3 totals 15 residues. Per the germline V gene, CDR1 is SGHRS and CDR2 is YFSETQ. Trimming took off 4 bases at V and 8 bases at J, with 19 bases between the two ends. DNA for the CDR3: TGCGCCAGCAGCCCGGACGGCAACGTTGGTGAGCCCCAGCATTTT. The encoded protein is CASSPDGNVGEPQHF.

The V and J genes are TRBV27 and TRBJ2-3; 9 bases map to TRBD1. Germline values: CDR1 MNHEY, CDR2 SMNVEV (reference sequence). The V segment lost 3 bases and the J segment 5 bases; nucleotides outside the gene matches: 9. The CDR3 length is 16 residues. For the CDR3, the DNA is TGTGCCAGCAGTTTTGTGGGACAGGGCCTGGGAGATACGCAGTATTTT. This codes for CASSFVGQGLGDTQYF.

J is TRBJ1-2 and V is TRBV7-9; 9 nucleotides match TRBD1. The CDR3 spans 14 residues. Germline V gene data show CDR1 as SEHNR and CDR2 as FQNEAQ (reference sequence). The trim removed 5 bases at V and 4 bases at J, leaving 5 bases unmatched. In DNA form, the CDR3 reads TGTGCCAGCAGCACAGGGGGCAACGGCTATGGCTACACCTTC. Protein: CASSTGGNGYGYTF. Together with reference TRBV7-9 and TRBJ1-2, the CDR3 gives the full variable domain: DTGVSQNPRHKITKRGQNVTFRCDPISEHNRLYWYRQTLGQGPEFLTYFQNEAQLEKSRLLSDRFSAERPKGSFSTLEIQRTEQGDSAMYLCASSTGGNGYGYTFGSGTRLTVV.